The T cell receptor beta chain described here comes from a study of beta chain features in type 1 diabetes. Germline V gene sequence: CDR1 SGHDT, CDR2 YYEEEE. Trimming left V 3 bases short and J 5 bases short, with 14 bases between. This CDR3 spans 14 amino acids. General study points: Any HLA effect on TCRB rearrangement was left unresolved by small sub-analyses. At VDJ recombination sites, type 1 diabetes patients had fewer insertions and more deleted nucleotides. Patients with Type 1 diabetes showed moderately but significantly shorter TCRB CDR3s in all four CD4+ subsets.

The study reverse transcribed the entire isolated RNA, so it sequenced expressed TCRB transcripts. Profiled with immunoSEQ multiplex PCR; TCRdb holds only in-frame clones, not every one. Of about 150,000 clones listed, approximately 7.8% are singletons. CD4+ cells of the naive, central memory, regulatory and stem cell-like memory types were sorted via CD45RO/CCR7/CD25/CD127/CD95/CD27. In regard to this clone: Its specificity is not known.

The chain recombines TRBV5-6 with TRBJ2-5, with TRBD1 as a possible D gene (5 bases). What was sequenced was central memory CD4+ T cells from blood. The source is a woman in her forties with type 1 diabetes. The CDR3 coding sequence is TGTGCCAGCAGCTCCCTTAGGGGCTGGGAGACCCAGTACTTC. Amino acid sequence: CASSSLRGWETQYF.